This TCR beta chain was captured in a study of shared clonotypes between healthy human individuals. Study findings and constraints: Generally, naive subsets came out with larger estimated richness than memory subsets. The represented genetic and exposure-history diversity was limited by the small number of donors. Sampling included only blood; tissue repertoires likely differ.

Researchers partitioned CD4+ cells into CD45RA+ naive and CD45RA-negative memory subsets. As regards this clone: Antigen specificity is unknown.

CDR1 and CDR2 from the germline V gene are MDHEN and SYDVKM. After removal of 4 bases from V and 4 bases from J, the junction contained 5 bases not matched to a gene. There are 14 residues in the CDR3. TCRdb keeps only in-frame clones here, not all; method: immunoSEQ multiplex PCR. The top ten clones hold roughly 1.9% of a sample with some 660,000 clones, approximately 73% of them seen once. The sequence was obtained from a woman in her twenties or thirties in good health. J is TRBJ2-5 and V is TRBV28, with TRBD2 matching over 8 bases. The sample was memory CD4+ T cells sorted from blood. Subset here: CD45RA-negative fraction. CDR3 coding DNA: TGTGCCAGCAGTTCCCCGGGAGGGATAGAGACCCAGTACTTC. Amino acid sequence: CASSSPGGIETQYF.